The clone carrying this T cell receptor (beta chain) was observed many times. Its target is not known. The CDR3 end falls 3 residues outside the read, so it is completed with the germline J gene. This entry belongs to a study of T cell clonality in common variable immunodeficiency. General study findings and limits: Fewer TCRbeta clones were shared among CVID subjects than controls.

Assay used: immunoSEQ multiplex PCR; TCRdb lists only in-frame clones, some missing. Singletons are absent from the sample, which has over 35,000 clones. This CDR3 spans 15 amino acids. The V and J ends lost 4 bases and 5 bases respectively, with 18 bases between them. Germline assignment: CDR1 SGHRS and CDR2 YFSETQ. Donors gave 5 to 8 ml heparinized peripheral whole blood. Specimen: peripheral blood mononuclear cells. This rearrangement joins TRBV5-1 to TRBJ1-2; D might be TRBD1 (6 bases). The receptor was derived from a person between 18 and 75 years old in good health. CDR3 sequence: CASSKRDTLGYGYTF. The sequenced CDR3 bases are TGCGCCAGCAGCAAACGGGACACGTTGGGTTATGGC.